What follows are 10 T cell receptor beta chains derived from one specimen sequenced in a study of cytomegalovirus exposure and HLA in healthy donors. With 60 Vbeta and 13 Jbeta primers, the PCR was carried out. The method was immunoSEQ multiplex PCR; TCRdb's version includes in-frame clones alone and lacks a portion of them. The sample table sets out over 200,000 clones. Source material: PBMCs. The origin of the receptors is a woman in her thirties in good health and CMV-seropositive.

The chain is built from TRBV2 and TRBJ1-5, with D possibly matching TRBD1 (5 bases). Deletions cut 4 bases from V and 5 bases from J, with 12 bases between. Germline lookup yields CDR1 SNHLY and CDR2 FYNNEI. The CDR3 is made up of 14 amino acids. CDR3 sequence reads: CASSGGRGDQPQHF. Written as DNA, the CDR3 is TGTGCCAGCAGTGGCGGTAGGGGCGATCAGCCCCAGCATTTT.

The chain has TRBV9 and TRBJ2-3; TRBD2 is a possible D gene (7 bases). V was pared by 3 bases and J by 0 bases, with 14 bases between. Germline CDR1 and CDR2: SGDLS and YYNGEE. The CDR3 spans 16 residues. The CDR3 nucleotides read TGTGCCAGCAGCGAGGGGGGGGGACCCAGCACAGATACGCAGTATTTT. This sequence encodes CASSEGGGPSTDTQYF.

J is TRBJ1-1 and V is TRBV12-2. TRBV12-2 counts as a pseudogene. The CDR3 has 14 residues. The CDR3 protein is CASRLDGSGTEAFF. For the CDR3, the DNA is TGTGCAAGTCGCTTAGACGGCAGCGGGACTGAAGCTTTCTTT.

The chain carries TRBV4-3 and TRBJ2-5; 10 nucleotides match TRBD2. V lost 1 base and J lost 4; bases outside the gene matches: 6. CDR1 and CDR2 from the germline V gene are LGHNA and YSLEER. The CDR3 is 16 residues long. The CDR3 nucleotides read TGCGCCAGCAGCCAAGGTAGCGGGAGGTGGGGAGAGACCCAGTACTTC. Translated, it gives CASSQGSGRWGETQYF.

V usage is TRBV7-2 and J usage is TRBJ2-5; 11 positions agree with TRBD2. V gave up 4 bases and J gave up 1 base; unmatched junction bases: 8. CDR1 is SGHTA and CDR2 is FQGNSA in the germline V gene. There are 17 residues in the CDR3. In nucleotides, the CDR3 is TGTGCCAGCAGCTACCAACTAGCGGGAGTTGGCCAAGAGACCCAGTACTTC. This encodes CASSYQLAGVGQETQYF.

This chain connects TRBV10-1 to TRBJ2-1; 15 bases fit TRBD2. The ends lost 4 bases at V and 8 bases at J; junction bases unmatched: 6. Germline loops: CDR1 WNHNN, CDR2 SYGVQD (reference sequence). CDR3 length: 16 amino acids. CDR3 protein: CASSAGLAGGLDEQFF. The CDR3 nucleotides read TGCGCCAGCAGTGCCGGACTAGCGGGGGGGCTAGATGAGCAGTTCTTC.

The chain carries TRBV5-1 and TRBJ1-3; D not certain. V dropped 6 bases and J dropped 0 bases, with 13 bases sitting between them. This CDR3 is 15 amino acids long. CDR1 and CDR2 from the germline V gene are SGHRS and YFSETQ. The CDR3: CASTPDGASGNTIYF. DNA of the CDR3: TGCGCCAGCACACCCGACGGAGCCTCTGGAAACACCATATATTTT.

The chain links TRBV5-1 to TRBJ2-3, with D perhaps TRBD2 (6 bases). V shed 2 bases and J shed 3 bases, with 13 bases lying between them. The CDR3 has 15 residues. Germline V gene data show CDR1 as SGHRS and CDR2 as YFSETQ. The CDR3 here is CASSFLGGGTDTQYF. Here the CDR3 DNA reads TGCGCCAGCAGCTTTCTCGGGGGAGGAACAGATACGCAGTATTTT. Combining the CDR3 with reference TRBV5-1 and TRBJ2-3 gives the whole variable domain KAGVTQTPRYLIKTRGQQVTLSCSPISGHRSVSWYQQTPGQGLQFLFEYFSETQRNKGNFPGRFSGRQFSNSRSEMNVSTLELGDSALYLCASSFLGGGTDTQYFGPGTRLTVL.

This sequence joins TRBV2 and TRBJ2-5; D unresolved. The J call may be wrong; the DNA end is better matched by TRBJ2-7. Germline CDR1 reads SNHLY; CDR2 reads FYNNEI. The CDR3 length is 12 residues. CDR3 nucleotides: TGTGCCAGCAGAAAAACCTCCTACGAGCAGTACTTC. Protein sequence: CASRKTSYEQYF.

The chain has TRBV6-1 and TRBJ2-2; D perhaps matches TRBD2 (5 bases). This CDR3 has 14 residues. The germline V gene encodes CDR1 MNHNS and CDR2 SASEGT. Trimming removed 8 bases at V and 4 bases at J, with 14 bases between. CDR3 region: CASFRAAGTGELFF. The CDR3 region has the DNA TGTGCCAGCTTCCGAGCGGCGGGCACCGGGGAGCTGTTTTTT.